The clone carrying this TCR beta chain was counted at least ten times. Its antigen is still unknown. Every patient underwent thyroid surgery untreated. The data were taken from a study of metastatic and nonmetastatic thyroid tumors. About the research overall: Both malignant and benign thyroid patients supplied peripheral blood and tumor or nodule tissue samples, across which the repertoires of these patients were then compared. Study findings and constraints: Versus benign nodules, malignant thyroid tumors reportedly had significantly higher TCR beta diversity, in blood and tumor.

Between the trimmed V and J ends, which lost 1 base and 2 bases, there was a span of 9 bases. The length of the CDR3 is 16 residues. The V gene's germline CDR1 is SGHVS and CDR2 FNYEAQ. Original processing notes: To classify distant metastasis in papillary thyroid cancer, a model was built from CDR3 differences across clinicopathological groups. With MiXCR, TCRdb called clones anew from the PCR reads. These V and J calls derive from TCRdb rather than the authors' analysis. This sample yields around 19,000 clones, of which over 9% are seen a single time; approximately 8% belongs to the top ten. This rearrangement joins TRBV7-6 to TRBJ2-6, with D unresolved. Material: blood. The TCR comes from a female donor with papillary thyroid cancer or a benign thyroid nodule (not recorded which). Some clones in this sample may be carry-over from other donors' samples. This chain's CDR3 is CASSLDPPPGANVLTF. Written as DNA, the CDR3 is TGTGCCAGCAGCTTAGATCCCCCTCCTGGGGCCAACGTCCTGACTTTC. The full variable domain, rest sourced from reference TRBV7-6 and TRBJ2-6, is GAGVSQSPRYKVTKRGQDVALRCDPISGHVSLYWYRQALGQGPEFLTYFNYEAQQDKSGLPNDRFSAERPEGSISTLTIQRTEQRDSAMYRCASSLDPPPGANVLTFGAGSRLTVL.